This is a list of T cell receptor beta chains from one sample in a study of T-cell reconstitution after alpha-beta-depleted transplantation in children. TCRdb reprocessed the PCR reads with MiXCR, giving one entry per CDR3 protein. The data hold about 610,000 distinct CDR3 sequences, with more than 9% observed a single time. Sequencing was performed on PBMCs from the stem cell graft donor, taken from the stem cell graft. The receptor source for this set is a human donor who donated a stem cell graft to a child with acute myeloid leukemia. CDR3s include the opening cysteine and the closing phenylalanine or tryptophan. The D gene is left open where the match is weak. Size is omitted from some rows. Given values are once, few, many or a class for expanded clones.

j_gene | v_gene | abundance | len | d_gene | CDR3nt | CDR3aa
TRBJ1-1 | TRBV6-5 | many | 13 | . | TGTGCCAGCAGTTACCGACAGAACACTGAAGCTTTCTTT | CASSYRQNTEAFF
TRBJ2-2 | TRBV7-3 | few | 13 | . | TGTGCCAGCAGCTTTATCGGGAGAGGGGAGCTGTTTTTT | CASSFIGRGELFF
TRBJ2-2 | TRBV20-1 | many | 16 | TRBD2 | TGCAGTGCTAGTCCTAGCGGGAGCCCCGGGACCGGGGAGCTGTTTTTT | CSASPSGSPGTGELFF
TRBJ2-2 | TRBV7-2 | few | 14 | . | TGTGCCAGCAGCCCCGGACAGTCCACCGGGGAGCTGTTTTTT | CASSPGQSTGELFF
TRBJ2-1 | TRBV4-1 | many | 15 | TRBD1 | TGCGCCAGCAGCCAAAACCACGGGACAGCCGCAAGGCCGAACTTC | CASSQNHGTAARPNF
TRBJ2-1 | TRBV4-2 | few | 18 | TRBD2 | TGTGCCAGCAGCCGGAAAGAGCTGGCGGGAGGGGCCTACAATGAGCAGTTCTTC | CASSRKELAGGAYNEQFF
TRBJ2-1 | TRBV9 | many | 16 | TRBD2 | TGTGCCAGCAGCGCACAGACTAGCGGGGCCCTTAGAGAGCAGTTCTTC | CASSAQTSGALREQFF
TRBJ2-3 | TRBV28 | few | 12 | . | TGTGCCAGCAGTTCATTTGTAGATACGCAGTATTTT | CASSSFVDTQYF
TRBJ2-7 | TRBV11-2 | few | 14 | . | TGTGCCAGCAGCGGAGATCCGTACGGGTACGAGCAGTACTTC | CASSGDPYGYEQYF
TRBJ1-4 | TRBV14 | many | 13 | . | TGTGCCAGCGCCGTAAGTGGGGGATCCAAACTGTTTTTT | CASAVSGGSKLFF
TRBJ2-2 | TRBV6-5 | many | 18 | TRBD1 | TGTGCCTCCCGAGGGACAGGGGGCCCCCAGTTCAGGGCCGGGGAGCTGTTTTTT | CASRGTGGPQFRAGELFF
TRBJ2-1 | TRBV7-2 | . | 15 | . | TGTGCCAGCAGCCCTTTTGCGGGCCCGTACAATGAGCAGTTCTTC | CASSPFAGPYNEQFF
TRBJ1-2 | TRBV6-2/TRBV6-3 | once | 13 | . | TGTGCCAGCAGTCGCGGTGGAGACTATGGCTACACCTTC | CASSRGGDYGYTF
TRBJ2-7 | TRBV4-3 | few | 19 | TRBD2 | TGCGCCAGCAGCCAAGTATTGGGGACTAGCGAACTGTTCTCCTACGAGCAGTACTTC | CASSQVLGTSELFSYEQYF
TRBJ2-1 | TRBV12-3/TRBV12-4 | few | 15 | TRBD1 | TGTGCCAGCAGGAGACAGGGGGCATATGACAATGAGCAGTTCTTC | CASRRQGAYDNEQFF
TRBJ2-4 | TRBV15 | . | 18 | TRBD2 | TGTGCCACCAGCAGGGGAGAAAGCGGGAGTGGAGCCAAAAACATTCAGTACTTC | CATSRGESGSGAKNIQYF
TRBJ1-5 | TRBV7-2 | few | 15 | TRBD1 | TGTGCCAGCAGCCTACCAGGGGGAGTAGGTCAGCCCCAGCATTTT | CASSLPGGVGQPQHF
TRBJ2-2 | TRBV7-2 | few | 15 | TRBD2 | TGTGCCAGCAGCTCTAGCGGGTCTAACACCGGGGAGCTGTTTTTT | CASSSSGSNTGELFF
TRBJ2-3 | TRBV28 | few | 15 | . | TGTGCCAGCAGTTTACCGGGGACGGGGCCAGATACGCAGTATTTT | CASSLPGTGPDTQYF
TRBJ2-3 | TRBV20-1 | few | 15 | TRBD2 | TGCAGTGCTTGGACTAGCGGGAGAATAACAGATACGCAGTATTTT | CSAWTSGRITDTQYF
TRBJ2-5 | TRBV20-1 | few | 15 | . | TGCAGTGCTAGAGATCGCGGCAGGGTAGGAGAGACCCAGTACTTC | CSARDRGRVGETQYF
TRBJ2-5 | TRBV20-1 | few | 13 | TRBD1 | TGCAGTGCTATAGGACAGGGACAAGAGACCCAGTACTTC | CSAIGQGQETQYF
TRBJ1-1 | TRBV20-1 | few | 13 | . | TGCAGTGCCACCGACCAGATGAACACTGAAGCTTTCTTT | CSATDQMNTEAFF
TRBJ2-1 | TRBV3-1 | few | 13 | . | TGTGCCAGCTCTATGAGGGGGGGGGCAGGGCAGTTCTTC | CASSMRGGAGQFF
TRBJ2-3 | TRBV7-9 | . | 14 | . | TGTGCCAGCAGCTTGCTTGGAGGGTCAGATACGCAGTATTTT | CASSLLGGSDTQYF
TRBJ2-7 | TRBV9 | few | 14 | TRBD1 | TGTGCCAGCAGCGTTGACAGGGCCCCCTACGAGCAGTACTTC | CASSVDRAPYEQYF
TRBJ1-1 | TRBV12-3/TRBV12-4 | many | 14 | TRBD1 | TGTGCCAGCAGTTTCGGGACAGTGAACACTGAAGCTTTCTTT | CASSFGTVNTEAFF
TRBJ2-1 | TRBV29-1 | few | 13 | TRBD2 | TGCAGCGCGGGACTAGCGGGAGCTTCGACGCAGTTCTTC | CSAGLAGASTQFF
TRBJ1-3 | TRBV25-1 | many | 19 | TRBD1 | TGTGCCAGCGGGAGGGGACAGCTCCGTTATGACATCTCTGGAAACACCATATATTTT | CASGRGQLRYDISGNTIYF
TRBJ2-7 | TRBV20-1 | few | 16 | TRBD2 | TGCAGTGCTAGAGACGTTGGGACTAGCGGGATCTACGAGCAGTACTTC | CSARDVGTSGIYEQYF
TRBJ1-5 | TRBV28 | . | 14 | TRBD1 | TGTGCCAGCAGTCCGACAGGGTCTGGACAGCCCCAGCATTTT | CASSPTGSGQPQHF
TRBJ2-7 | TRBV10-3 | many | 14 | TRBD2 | TGTGCCATCAGTGGGGAAGCGGGAGCCTACGAGCAGTACTTC | CAISGEAGAYEQYF
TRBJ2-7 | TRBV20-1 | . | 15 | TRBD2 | TGCAGTGCTAGTCCTACGGGGGCTAGCGGGGGTAAGCAGTACTTC | CSASPTGASGGKQYF
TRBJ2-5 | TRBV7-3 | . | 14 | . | TGTGCCAGCAGCCCAGGACCCCCACAAGAGACCCAGTACTTC | CASSPGPPQETQYF
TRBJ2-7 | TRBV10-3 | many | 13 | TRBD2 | TGTGCCATAGGGACTAGCGGAGGTTACGAGCAGTACTTC | CAIGTSGGYEQYF
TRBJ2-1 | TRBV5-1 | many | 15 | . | TGCGCCAGCAGCTTGGAAGCGGGCAAAGACAATGAGCAGTTCTTC | CASSLEAGKDNEQFF
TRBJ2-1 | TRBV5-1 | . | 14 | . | TGCGCCAGCAGTGTGTCGACGGCGAACAATGAGCAGTTCTTC | CASSVSTANNEQFF
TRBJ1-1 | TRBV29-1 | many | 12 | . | TGCAGCGTTGCGGAATGGAGCACTGAAGCTTTCTTT | CSVAEWSTEAFF
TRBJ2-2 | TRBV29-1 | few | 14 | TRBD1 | TGCGGCTACCTGACAGGGGCTCACACCGGGGAGCTGTTTTTT | CGYLTGAHTGELFF
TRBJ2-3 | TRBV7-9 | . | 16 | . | TGTGCCAGCAGCCCACCCTATCTCATGGGAGCAGATACGCAGTATTTT | CASSPPYLMGADTQYF
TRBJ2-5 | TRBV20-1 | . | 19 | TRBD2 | TGCAGTGCGGACCGTACCGGGACTAGCGGGAGTATGCCTCAAGAGACCCAGTACTTC | CSADRTGTSGSMPQETQYF
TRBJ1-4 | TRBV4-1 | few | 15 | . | TGCGCCAGCAGCCAAGTTGGACTACTTAATGAAAAACTGTTTTTT | CASSQVGLLNEKLFF
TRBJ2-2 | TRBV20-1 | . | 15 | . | TGCAGTGCGCTCCCCAGCGGCCGGAACACCGGGGAGCTGTTTTTT | CSALPSGRNTGELFF
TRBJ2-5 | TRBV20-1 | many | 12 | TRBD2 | TGCAGTGCTTACGGACTAGCGGGAGAGAACCTTTTC | CSAYGLAGENLF
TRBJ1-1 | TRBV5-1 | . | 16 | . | TGCGCCAGCAGGACCCAAGCGGTTCGCGGGACGGCCGAAGCTTTCTTT | CASRTQAVRGTAEAFF
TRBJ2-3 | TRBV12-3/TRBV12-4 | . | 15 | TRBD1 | TGTGCCAGCAGTCCCCCGGGACAGGGTGGGGATACGCAGTATTTT | CASSPPGQGGDTQYF
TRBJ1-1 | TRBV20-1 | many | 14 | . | TGCAGTTCAACGCTCGGGGTACCGAACACTGAAGCTTTCTTT | CSSTLGVPNTEAFF
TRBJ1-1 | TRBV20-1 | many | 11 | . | TGCAGTCGGACCCGAAACACTGAAGCTTTCTTT | CSRTRNTEAFF
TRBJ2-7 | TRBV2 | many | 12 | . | TGTGCCAGCAGTGAAGCCCAGGTCGAGCAGTACTTC | CASSEAQVEQYF
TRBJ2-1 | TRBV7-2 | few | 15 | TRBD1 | TGTGCCAGCAGCTCCAGGGGGCTCTCCTACAATGAGCAGTTCTTC | CASSSRGLSYNEQFF
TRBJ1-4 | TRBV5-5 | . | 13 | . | TGTGCCAGCAGCTTGGGGGGACATGAAAAACTGTTTTTT | CASSLGGHEKLFF
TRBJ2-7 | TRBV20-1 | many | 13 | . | TGCAGTGCTCCGGACGAGTCGCGGTACGAGCAGTACTTC | CSAPDESRYEQYF
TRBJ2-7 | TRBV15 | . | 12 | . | TGTGCCACCAGCACAGGTGACTACGAGCAGTACTTC | CATSTGDYEQYF